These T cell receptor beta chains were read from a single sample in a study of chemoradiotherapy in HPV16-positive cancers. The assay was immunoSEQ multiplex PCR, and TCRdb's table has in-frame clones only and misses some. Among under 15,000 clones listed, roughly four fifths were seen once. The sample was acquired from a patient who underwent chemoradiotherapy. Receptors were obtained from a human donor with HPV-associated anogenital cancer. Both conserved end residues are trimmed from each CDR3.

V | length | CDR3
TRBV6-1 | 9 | ASQTPGELF
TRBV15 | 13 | ATSLSLGGSQPQH
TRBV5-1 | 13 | ASSPGQGHNQPQH
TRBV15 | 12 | ATSREADTGELF
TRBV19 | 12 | ASSHVGQRGEQY
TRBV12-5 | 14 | ASGLVQGGNTGELF
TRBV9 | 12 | ASSGSRVSTEAF
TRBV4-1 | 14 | ASSQVVTATNEKLF
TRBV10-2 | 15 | ASSEGGTGAATGELF
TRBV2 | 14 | ASSEAGGPGGETQY
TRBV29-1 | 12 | SVRRDRVGEKLF
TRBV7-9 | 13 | ASSFGTGRNGELF
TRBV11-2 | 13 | ASSLSPGSTGELF
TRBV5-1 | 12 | ASSLEEGSGGYT